This T cell receptor beta chain comes out of a study of blood T cell repertoires in COVID-19. As for the study in general: Donors in the United States, Italy and Spain gave samples during acute or convalescent COVID-19. T cells, B-cell-depleted T cells, or PBMCs supplied cDNA or gDNA.

This CDR3 is 18 amino acids long. V gave up 1 base and J gave up 0 bases; unmatched junction bases: 6. Per germline, CDR1 SGHNT and CDR2 YENEEA. As handled by the study authors: Reference gene primer amplification in the assay estimated nucleated cell counts. Measured with immunoSEQ multiplex PCR; TCRdb has only the in-frame clones, and not every one. V and J calls and clone size are copied from that table; D and trimming were computed from the DNA. There are about 250,000 clones in the sample; 86% occur only once, and under 2% lies in the top ten. This TCR came from a woman aged 55-75 years who had recovered from COVID-19. This rearrangement joins TRBV11-3 to TRBJ2-3, with 11 bases fitting TRBD1. Input material: peripheral blood. The CDR3 here is CASSLGTGGPGSTDTQYF. The CDR3 nucleotides are TGTGCCAGCAGCTTAGGGACAGGGGGCCCGGGGAGCACAGATACGCAGTATTTT. Full variable domain (rest looked up from reference TRBV11-3 and TRBJ2-3): EAGVVQSPRYKIIEKKQPVAFWCNPISGHNTLYWYLQNLGQGPELLIRYENEEAVDDSQLPKDRFSAERLKGVDSTLKIQPAELGDSAVYLCASSLGTGGPGSTDTQYFGPGTRLTVL.